Included here is one T cell receptor beta chain sequence, with context. Some clones are missing from TCRdb's copy, which holds only in-frame ones; the method was immunoSEQ multiplex PCR. The sample contains around 300,000 clones, about 93% of which appear only once. This entry comes from a study of blood T cell repertoires in COVID-19. The CDR3 is 14 amino acids. The V gene lost 1 base and the J gene lost 7 bases, with 10 bases spanning the gap. Germline-derived CDR1 and CDR2 are LNHDA and SQIVND (reference sequence). The participants were between about 18 and 90 years old and came from roughly 24 US areas.

The sequence was collected from a woman aged 25-40 years who had recovered from COVID-19. V and J are TRBV19 and TRBJ1-4; D may be TRBD1 (5 bases). Material for sequencing was PBMCs or T cells enriched from blood (not recorded which). DNA for the CDR3: TGTGCCAGTAGTATAGGGGGCGCCGGTGAAAAACTGTTTTTT. It yields the protein CASSIGGAGEKLFF.